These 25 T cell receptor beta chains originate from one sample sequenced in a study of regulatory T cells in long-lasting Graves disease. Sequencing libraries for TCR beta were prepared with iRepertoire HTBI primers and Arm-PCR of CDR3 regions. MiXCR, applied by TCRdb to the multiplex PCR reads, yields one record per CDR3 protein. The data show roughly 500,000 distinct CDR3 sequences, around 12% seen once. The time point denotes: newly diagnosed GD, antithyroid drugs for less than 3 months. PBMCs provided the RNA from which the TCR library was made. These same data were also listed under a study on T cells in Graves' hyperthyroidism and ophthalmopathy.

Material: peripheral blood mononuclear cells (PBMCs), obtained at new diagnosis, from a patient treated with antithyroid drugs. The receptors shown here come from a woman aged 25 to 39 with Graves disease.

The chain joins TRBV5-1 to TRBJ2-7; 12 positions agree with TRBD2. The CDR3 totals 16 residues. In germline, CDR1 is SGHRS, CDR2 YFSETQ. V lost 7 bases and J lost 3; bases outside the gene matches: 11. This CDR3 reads CASGGLAGGSSYEQYF. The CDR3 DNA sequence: TGCGCCAGCGGGGGACTAGCGGGCGGATCAAGCTACGAGCAGTACTTC.

The CDR3 reads CASTLGTSGRGHEQFF. CDR3 nucleotide sequence: TGTGCCAGCACCCTGGGGACTAGCGGGAGGGGCCATGAGCAGTTCTTC. This chain connects TRBV10-3 to TRBJ2-1; 16 positions match TRBD2. The CDR3 totals 16 residues. Germline CDR1 ENHRY, CDR2 SYGVKD. V was pared by 10 bases and J by 8 bases, with 11 bases of the junction left unmatched.

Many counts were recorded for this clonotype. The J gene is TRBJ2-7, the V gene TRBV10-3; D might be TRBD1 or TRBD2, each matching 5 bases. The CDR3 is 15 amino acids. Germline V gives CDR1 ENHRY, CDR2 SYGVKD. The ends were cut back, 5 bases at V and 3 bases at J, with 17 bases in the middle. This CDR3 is CAISNPGTLFYEQYF. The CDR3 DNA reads TGTGCCATCAGTAACCCTGGGACCCTGTTCTACGAGCAGTACTTC.

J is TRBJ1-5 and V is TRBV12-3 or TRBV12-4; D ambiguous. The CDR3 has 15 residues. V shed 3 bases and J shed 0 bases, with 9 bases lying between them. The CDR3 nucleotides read TGTGCCAGCAGTTTTGGGAGCCTTAGCAATCAGCCCCAGCATTTT. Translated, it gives CASSFGSLSNQPQHF.

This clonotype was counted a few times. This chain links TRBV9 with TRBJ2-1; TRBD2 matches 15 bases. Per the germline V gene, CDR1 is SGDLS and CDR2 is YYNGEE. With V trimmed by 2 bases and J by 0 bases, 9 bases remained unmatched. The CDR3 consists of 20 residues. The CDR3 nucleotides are TGTGCCAGCAGCGTGACCTCCGGGACTAGCGGGAGGAGCTCCTACAATGAGCAGTTCTTC. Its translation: CASSVTSGTSGRSSYNEQFF.

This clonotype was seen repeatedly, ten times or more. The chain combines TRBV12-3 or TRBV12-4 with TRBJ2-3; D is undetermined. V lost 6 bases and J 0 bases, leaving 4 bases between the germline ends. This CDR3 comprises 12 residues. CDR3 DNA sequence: TGTGCCAGCAGGGAAAGCACAGATACGCAGTATTTT. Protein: CASRESTDTQYF.

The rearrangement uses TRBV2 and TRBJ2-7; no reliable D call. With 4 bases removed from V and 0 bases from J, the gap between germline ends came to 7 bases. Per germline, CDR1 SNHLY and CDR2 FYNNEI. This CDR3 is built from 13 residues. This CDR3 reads CASSGTSSYEQYF. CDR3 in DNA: TGTGCCAGCAGTGGGACCAGCTCCTACGAGCAGTACTTC.

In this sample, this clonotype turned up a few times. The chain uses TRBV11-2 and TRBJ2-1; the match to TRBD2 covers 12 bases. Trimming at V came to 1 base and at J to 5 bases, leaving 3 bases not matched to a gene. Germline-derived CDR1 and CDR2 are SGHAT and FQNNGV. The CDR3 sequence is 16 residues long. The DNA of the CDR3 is TGTGCCAGCAGCTTAGCGGGACTAGCGGGTAACAATGAGCAGTTCTTC. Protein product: CASSLAGLAGNNEQFF.

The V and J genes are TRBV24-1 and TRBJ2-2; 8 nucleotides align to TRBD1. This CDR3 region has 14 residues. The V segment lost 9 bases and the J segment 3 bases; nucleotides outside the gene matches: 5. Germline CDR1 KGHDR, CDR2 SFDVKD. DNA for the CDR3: TGTGCCACCGAGGGGACAGGTTACACCGGGGAGCTGTTTTTT. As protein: CATEGTGYTGELFF.

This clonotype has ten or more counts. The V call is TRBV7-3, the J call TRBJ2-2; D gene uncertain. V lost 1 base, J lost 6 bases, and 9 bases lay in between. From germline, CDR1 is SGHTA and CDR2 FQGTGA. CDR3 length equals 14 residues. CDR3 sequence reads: CASSLIRPPGELFF. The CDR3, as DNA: TGTGCCAGCAGCTTAATACGGCCCCCCGGGGAGCTGTTTTTT. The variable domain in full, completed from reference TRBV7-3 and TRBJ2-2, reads GAGVSQTPSNKVTEKGKYVELRCDPISGHTALYWYRQSLGQGPEFLIYFQGTGAADDSGLPNDRFFAVRPEGSVSTLKIQRTERGDSAVYLCASSLIRPPGELFFGEGSRLTVL.

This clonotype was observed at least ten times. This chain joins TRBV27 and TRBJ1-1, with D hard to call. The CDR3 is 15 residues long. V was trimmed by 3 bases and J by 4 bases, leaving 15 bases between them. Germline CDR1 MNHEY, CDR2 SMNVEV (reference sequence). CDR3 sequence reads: CASSLGSIGTTEAFF. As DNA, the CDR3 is TGTGCCAGCAGTTTGGGGTCAATTGGAACCACTGAAGCTTTCTTT.

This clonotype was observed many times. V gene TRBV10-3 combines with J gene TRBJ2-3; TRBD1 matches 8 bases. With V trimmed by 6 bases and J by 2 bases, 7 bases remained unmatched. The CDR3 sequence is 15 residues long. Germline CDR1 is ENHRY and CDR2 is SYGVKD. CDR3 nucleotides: TGTGCCATCAGAGGGACAGGACATTTCACAGATACGCAGTATTTT. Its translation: CAIRGTGHFTDTQYF.

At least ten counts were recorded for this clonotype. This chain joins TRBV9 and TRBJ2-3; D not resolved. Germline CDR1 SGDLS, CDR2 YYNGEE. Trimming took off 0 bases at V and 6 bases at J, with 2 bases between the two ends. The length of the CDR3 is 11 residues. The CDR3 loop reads CASSVEDTQYF. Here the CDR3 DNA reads TGTGCCAGCAGCGTAGAGGATACGCAGTATTTT.

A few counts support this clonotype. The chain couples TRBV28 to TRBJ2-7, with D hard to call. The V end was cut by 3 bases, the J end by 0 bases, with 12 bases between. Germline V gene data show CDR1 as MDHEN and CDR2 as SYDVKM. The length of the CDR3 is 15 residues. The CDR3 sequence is CASSFRISSSYEQYF. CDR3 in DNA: TGTGCCAGCAGTTTCCGAATCTCTAGCTCCTACGAGCAGTACTTC.

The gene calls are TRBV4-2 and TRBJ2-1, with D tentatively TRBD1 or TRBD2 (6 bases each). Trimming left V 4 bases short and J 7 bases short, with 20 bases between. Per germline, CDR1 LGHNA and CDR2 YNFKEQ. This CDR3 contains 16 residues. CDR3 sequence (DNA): TGTGCCAGCAGCCCCACGGGGGCACAAGGAAGGAATGAGCAGTTCTTC. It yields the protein CASSPTGAQGRNEQFF.

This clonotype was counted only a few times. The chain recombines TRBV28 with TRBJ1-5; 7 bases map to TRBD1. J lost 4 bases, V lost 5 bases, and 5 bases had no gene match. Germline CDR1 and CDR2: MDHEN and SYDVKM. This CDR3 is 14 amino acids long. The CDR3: CASSGGTVNQPQHF. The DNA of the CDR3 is TGTGCCAGCAGTGGGGGGACAGTTAATCAGCCCCAGCATTTT. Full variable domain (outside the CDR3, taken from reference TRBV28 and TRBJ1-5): DVKVTQSSRYLVKRTGEKVFLECVQDMDHENMFWYRQDPGLGLRLIYFSYDVKMKEKGDIPEGYSVSREKKERFSLILESASTNQTSMYLCASSGGTVNQPQHFGDGTRLSIL.

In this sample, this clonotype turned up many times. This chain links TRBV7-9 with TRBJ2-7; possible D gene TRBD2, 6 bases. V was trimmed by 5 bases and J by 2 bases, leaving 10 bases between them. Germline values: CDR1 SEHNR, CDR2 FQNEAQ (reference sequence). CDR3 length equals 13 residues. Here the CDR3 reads CASSAGLTYEQYF. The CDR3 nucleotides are TGTGCCAGCAGCGCGGGATTAACCTACGAGCAGTACTTC.

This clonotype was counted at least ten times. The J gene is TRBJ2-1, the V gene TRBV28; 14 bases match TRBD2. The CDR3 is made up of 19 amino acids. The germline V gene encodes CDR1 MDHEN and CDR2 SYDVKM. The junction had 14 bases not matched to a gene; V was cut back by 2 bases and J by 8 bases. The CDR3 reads CASSLVPHRLAGGPHEQFF. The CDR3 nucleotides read TGTGCCAGCAGTTTAGTCCCCCACCGACTAGCGGGAGGGCCGCATGAGCAGTTCTTC.

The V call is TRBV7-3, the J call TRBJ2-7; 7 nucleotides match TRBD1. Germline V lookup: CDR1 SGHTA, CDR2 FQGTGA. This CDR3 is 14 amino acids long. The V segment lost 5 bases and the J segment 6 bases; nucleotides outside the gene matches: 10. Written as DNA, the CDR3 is TGTGCCAGCAGCGTATCGACAGGGTGTGGCGAGCAGTACTTC. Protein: CASSVSTGCGEQYF.

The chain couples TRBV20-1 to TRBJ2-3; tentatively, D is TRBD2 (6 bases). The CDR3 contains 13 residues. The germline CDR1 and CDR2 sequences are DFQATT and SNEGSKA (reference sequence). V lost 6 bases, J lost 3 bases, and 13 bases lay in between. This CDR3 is CSAAVGGTDTQYF. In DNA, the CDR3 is TGCAGTGCCGCAGTGGGAGGTACAGATACGCAGTATTTT.

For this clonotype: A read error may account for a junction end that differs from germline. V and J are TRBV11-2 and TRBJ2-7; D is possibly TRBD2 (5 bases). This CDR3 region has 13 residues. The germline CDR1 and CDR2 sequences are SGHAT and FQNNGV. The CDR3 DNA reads TGTGCCCGCAGCCGAACTGGACTCAACGAGCAGTACTTC. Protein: CARSRTGLNEQYF.

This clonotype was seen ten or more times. CDR3 sequence reads: CSVEGHLQETQYF. The DNA of the CDR3 is TGCAGCGTTGAAGGACACCTCCAAGAGACCCAGTACTTC. V gene TRBV29-1 combines with J gene TRBJ2-5; no clear D gene. Germline V gene lookup returns CDR1 SQVTM and CDR2 ANQGSEA. The CDR3 runs to 13 residues. Trimming cost V 1 base and J 1 base, with 7 bases left between them.

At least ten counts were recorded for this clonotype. The CDR3 sequence: CASSELPVILARYGYTF. DNA of the CDR3: TGTGCCAGCAGTGAGTTACCAGTTATCCTCGCGCGCTATGGCTACACCTTC. This sequence joins TRBV2 and TRBJ1-2; D is ambiguous. Trimming removed 3 bases at V and 4 bases at J, with 21 bases between. Germline-derived CDR1 and CDR2 are SNHLY and FYNNEI. The CDR3 runs 17 residues.

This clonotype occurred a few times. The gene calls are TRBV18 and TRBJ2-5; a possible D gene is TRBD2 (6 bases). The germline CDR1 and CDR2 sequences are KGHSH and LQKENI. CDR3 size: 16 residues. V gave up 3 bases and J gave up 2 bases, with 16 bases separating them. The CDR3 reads CASSPQGTLQQETQYF. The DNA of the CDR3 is TGTGCCAGCTCACCCCAAGGGACTCTGCAACAAGAGACCCAGTACTTC.

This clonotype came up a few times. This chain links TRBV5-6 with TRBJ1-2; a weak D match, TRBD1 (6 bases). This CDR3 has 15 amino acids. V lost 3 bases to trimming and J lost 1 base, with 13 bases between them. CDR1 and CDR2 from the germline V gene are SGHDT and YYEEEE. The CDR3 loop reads CASSSVGTLNYGYTF. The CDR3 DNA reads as TGTGCCAGCAGCTCTGTCGGGACACTTAACTATGGCTACACCTTC.